This T cell receptor beta chain appears in the sequencing data of a study of cytomegalovirus exposure and HLA in healthy donors. This PCR relied on a set of 60 Vbeta primers and 13 Jbeta primers. Repertoires were generated with immunoSEQ multiplex PCR, while TCRdb's copy carries only in-frame clones and drops some. Of 180,000 or so clones in the sample, 82% were seen once. The CDR3 totals 13 residues. V was clipped by 7 bases and J by 3 bases, with 12 bases between them. Germline loops: CDR1 WNHNN, CDR2 SYGVQD (reference sequence). This TCR was sampled from a man between 40 and 49 years old in good health and CMV-seronegative. The chain is built from TRBV10-1 and TRBJ2-5; no clear D. Sequenced sample: PBMCs. CDR3 nucleotides: TGCGCCAGCAAGTCAGAACGGGAAGAGACCCAGTACTTC. It is translated as CASKSEREETQYF.